This passage covers 4 T cell receptor beta chains from one sample sequenced in a study of blood T cell repertoires in COVID-19. Here immunoSEQ multiplex PCR was the method, and the copy in TCRdb shows in-frame clones only, minus some. This sample has roughly 240,000 clones; roughly 85% occur once, and the top ten carry 4% to 6%. The sample consisted of peripheral blood. These receptors all stem from a man aged 50 to 60 with COVID-19, enrolled during active disease.

The chain carries TRBV19 and TRBJ2-7, with 9 bases identical to TRBD2. Germline V gene data show CDR1 as LNHDA and CDR2 as SQIVND (reference sequence). The V gene end was trimmed by 8 bases and the J gene end by 2 bases; junction bases not matched to a gene: 7. This CDR3 has 14 residues. The CDR3 protein is CASDSGGLPYEQYF. The CDR3 DNA reads as TGTGCCAGTGATAGCGGGGGTCTACCCTACGAGCAGTACTTC.

This clone appeared once. The V gene is TRBV30, the J gene TRBJ1-2; 8 positions match TRBD1. The V gene end was trimmed by 1 base and the J gene end by 0 bases; junction bases not matched to a gene: 16. The CDR3 has 19 amino acids. CDR1 and CDR2 (germline): GTSNPN, SVGIG (reference sequence). Here the CDR3 reads CAWSGPHPGTGVTNYGYTF. CDR3 bases: TGTGCCTGGAGTGGGCCGCACCCCGGGACAGGCGTAACTAACTATGGCTACACCTTC.

This clone was picked up a small number of times. V usage is TRBV3-1 (or the pseudogene TRBV3-2) and J usage is TRBJ1-4, with 11 bases that match TRBD1. Trimming cost V 4 bases and J 7 bases; bases outside gene matches: 5. The germline V gene encodes CDR1 LGHDT and CDR2 YNNKEL (reference sequence). The CDR3 runs 15 residues. CDR3 sequence reads: CASSLRTGGREKLFF. The CDR3 nucleotides are TGTGCCAGCAGCCTCCGGACAGGGGGCCGTGAAAAACTGTTTTTT.

This clone is a singleton in its sample. J is TRBJ2-5 and V is TRBV2, with TRBD1 matching 7 bases. The germline gives CDR1 SNHLY, CDR2 FYNNEI. The CDR3 is made up of 14 amino acids. The ends lost 5 bases at V and 5 bases at J; junction bases unmatched: 8. CDR3 DNA sequence: TGTGCCAGCAGTCCCGACAGGGTGTTGGAGACCCAGTACTTC. Protein product: CASSPDRVLETQYF.